This T cell receptor beta chain stems from a study of T-cell reconstitution after alpha-beta-depleted transplantation in children. The study's findings and limits: Reports say that about two months after transplant, the alpha-beta T cells came out of several hundred graft clones that had expanded. Newly generated T cells supplied most T-cell counts and diversity one year post-transplant. Surviving recipient T cells and thymic progenitors underlay high day-60 TCRbeta diversity in some patients.

This clonotype was recorded a few times. Its antigen is as yet unknown. Unique molecular identifiers were incorporated during preparation of the TCRbeta library. TCRdb ran MiXCR on the PCR reads and lists one entry per CDR3 protein. The data show about 280,000 distinct CDR3 sequences, approximately 10% seen once. Trimming stripped 4 bases from V and 3 bases from J, with 15 bases between. CDR1 is MDHEN and CDR2 is SYDVKM in the germline V gene. The CDR3 sequence is 15 residues long. The specimen was peripheral blood, collected 180 days after TCRalphabeta/CD19-depleted stem cell transplant. The chain has TRBV28 and TRBJ1-1; D is possibly TRBD1 (5 bases). This TCR was recovered from a male patient between 2 and 10 years old who had a stem cell transplant for chronic granulomatous disease, so the T cells may come from the graft donor. In DNA form, the CDR3 reads TGTGCCAGCAGTTCCCCGAGGGGAGGGGACACTGAAGCTTTCTTT. This sequence encodes CASSSPRGGDTEAFF.